This entry is about one T cell receptor beta chain. In germline, CDR1 is SGDLS, CDR2 YYNGEE. The CDR3 is 14 residues long. With 6 bases clipped from V and 8 bases from J, the junction kept 13 bases outside the gene matches. The sequenced template was RNA, covering the TCR beta CDR3 region. An opening RT-PCR round employed HTBI primers and preceded a second-round multiplex PCR. TCRdb independently ran MiXCR on the multiplex PCR reads; one entry per CDR3 protein. The sample carries fewer than 250,000 distinct CDR3 sequences, under 30% recorded once. The data stem from a study of Graves' ophthalmopathy and Graves' hyperthyroidism. At the level of the study: No treatment had been given when peripheral blood was collected at initial diagnosis.

The chain uses TRBV9 and TRBJ1-2, with 7 nucleotides matching TRBD1. The TCR comes from a man between 45 and 60 years old with Graves' ophthalmopathy. Material: peripheral blood. The CDR3 DNA follows: TGTGCCAGCACCCTCTTACAGGGGATTGGAGGCTACACCTTC. Its protein is CASTLLQGIGGYTF.